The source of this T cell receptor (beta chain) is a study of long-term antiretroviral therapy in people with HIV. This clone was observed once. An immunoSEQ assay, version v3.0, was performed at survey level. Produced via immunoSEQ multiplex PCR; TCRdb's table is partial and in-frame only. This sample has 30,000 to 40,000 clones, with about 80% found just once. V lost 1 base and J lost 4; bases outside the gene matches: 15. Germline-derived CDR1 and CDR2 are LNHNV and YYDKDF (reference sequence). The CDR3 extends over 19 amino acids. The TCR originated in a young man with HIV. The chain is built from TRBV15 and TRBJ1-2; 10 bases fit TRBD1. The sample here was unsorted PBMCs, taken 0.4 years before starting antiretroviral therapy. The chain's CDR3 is CATSRGSGTGARQGYGYTF. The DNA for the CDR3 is TGTGCCACCAGCAGAGGGTCCGGGACAGGGGCCCGTCAGGGCTATGGCTACACCTTC.